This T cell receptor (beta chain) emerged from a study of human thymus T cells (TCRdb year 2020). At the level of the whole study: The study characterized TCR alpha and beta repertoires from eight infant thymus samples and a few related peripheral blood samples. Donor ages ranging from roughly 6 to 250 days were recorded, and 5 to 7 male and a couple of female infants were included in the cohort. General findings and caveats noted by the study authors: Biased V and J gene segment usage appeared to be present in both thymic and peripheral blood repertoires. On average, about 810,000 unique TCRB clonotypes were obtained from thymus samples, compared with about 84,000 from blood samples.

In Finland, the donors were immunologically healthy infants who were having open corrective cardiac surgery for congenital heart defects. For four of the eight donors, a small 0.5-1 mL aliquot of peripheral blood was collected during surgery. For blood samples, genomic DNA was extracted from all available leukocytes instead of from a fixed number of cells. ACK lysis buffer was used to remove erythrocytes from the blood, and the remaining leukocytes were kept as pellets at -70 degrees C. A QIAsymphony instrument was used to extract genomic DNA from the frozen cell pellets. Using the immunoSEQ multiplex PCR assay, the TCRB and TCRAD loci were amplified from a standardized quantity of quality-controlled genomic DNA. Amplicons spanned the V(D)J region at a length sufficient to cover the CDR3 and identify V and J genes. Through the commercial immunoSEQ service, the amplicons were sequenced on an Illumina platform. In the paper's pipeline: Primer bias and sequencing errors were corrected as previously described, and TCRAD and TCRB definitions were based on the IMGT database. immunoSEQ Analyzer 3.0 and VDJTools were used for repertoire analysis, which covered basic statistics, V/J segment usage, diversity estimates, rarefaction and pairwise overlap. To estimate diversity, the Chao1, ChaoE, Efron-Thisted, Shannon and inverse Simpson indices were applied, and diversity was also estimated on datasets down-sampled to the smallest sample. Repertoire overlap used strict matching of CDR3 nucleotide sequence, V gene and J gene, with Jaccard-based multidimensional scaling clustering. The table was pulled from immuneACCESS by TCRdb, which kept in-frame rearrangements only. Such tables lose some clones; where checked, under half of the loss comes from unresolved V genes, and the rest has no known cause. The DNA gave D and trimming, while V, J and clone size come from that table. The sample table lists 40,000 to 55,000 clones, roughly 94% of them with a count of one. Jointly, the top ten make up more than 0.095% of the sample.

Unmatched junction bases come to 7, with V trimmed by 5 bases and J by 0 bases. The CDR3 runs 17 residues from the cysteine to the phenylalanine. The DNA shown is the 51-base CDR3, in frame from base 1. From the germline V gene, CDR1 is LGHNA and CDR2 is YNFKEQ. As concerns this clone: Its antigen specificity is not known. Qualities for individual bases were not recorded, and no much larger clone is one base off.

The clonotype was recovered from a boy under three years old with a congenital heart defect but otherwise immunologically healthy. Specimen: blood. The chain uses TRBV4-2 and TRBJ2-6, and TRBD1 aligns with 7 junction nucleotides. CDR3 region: CASSLGQILSGANVLTF. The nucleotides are TGTGCCAGCAGCTTGGGACAGATTCTCTCTGGGGCCAACGTCCTGACTTTC.